This entry lists 32 T cell receptor beta chains sequenced from one sample in a study of T-cell memory formation after mild COVID-19. TCRdb analysed the 5' RACE reads with MiXCR anew, one entry per CDR3 protein. The sample contains hundreds of thousands of distinct CDR3 sequences, 25% to 30% of which appear only once. Sequenced sample: PBMCs or a T cell subset sorted from them (not recorded which). These receptors all come from an adult woman who had mild COVID-19 (a few samples of this study predate the infection). Cell type and time point are not known.

Worth noting for this clonotype: Possible read error: a much larger clone is one base away. V gene TRBV15 combines with J gene TRBJ2-1; TRBD1 is a possible D gene (5 bases). Germline V CDR1 and CDR2: LNHNV, YYDKDF (reference sequence). The V and J ends lost 0 bases and 8 bases respectively, with 14 bases between them. This CDR3 has 15 residues. This chain's CDR3 is CATSRDPGWADEQFF. The CDR3 DNA sequence: TGTGCCACCAGCAGAGATCCAGGGTGGGCCGATGAGCAGTTCTTC.

This clonotype has more than one count but fewer than ten. The V gene is TRBV4-1, the J gene TRBJ2-7, with 8 bases identical to TRBD1. With V trimmed by 4 bases and J by 3 bases, 8 bases remained unmatched. Germline CDR1 reads MGHRA; CDR2 reads YSYEKL. The CDR3 consists of 15 residues. The CDR3 coding sequence is TGCGCCAGCAGCCGGTCCGGACAGGGCGTCTACGAGCAGTACTTC. Its translation is CASSRSGQGVYEQYF.

This clonotype was recorded a few times. V gene TRBV11-2 combines with J gene TRBJ2-7; D unresolved. CDR1 and CDR2 from the germline V gene are SGHAT and FQNNGV. This CDR3 region has 14 residues. The germline V and J ends were trimmed by 8 bases and 9 bases, with 23 bases remaining between them. For the CDR3, the DNA is TGTGCCAGCTCCTCTGGGCAGCAGTTCGGACGGCAGTACTTC. Protein sequence: CASSSGQQFGRQYF.

This clonotype was seen a few times. The chain links TRBV12-3 or TRBV12-4 to TRBJ1-3; no reliable D call. Trimming removed 1 base from V and 2 bases from J, with 9 bases in between. The CDR3 is 15 amino acids. CDR3 loop: CASSLGRFTGNTIYF. In DNA, the CDR3 is TGTGCCAGCAGTTTAGGTCGCTTTACTGGAAACACCATATATTTT.

This rearrangement joins TRBV5-6 to TRBJ2-5; 7 bases are shared with TRBD1. CDR3 length: 16 amino acids. From germline, CDR1 is SGHDT and CDR2 YYEEEE. The ends lost 2 bases at V and 0 bases at J; junction bases unmatched: 7. The CDR3 protein is CASSLARDSYQETQYF. In DNA form, the CDR3 reads TGTGCCAGCAGCTTAGCCCGGGACAGCTACCAAGAGACCCAGTACTTC.

This chain links TRBV4-2 with TRBJ1-3; 8 bases are a match to TRBD1. The CDR3 contains 15 residues. The trim removed 1 base at V and 4 bases at J, leaving 3 bases unmatched. Germline-derived CDR1 and CDR2 are LGHNA and YNFKEQ. CDR3 region: CASSQVGTGGNTIYF. The DNA of the CDR3 is TGTGCCAGCAGCCAAGTCGGGACAGGAGGAAACACCATATATTTT.

There are a few counts of this clonotype. The CDR3 nucleotides read TGTGCCATCAAACAACAGGGATTTGAAAAACTGTTTTTT. Residues: CAIKQQGFEKLFF. The chain recombines TRBV10-3 with TRBJ1-4, with D possibly matching TRBD1 (6 bases). The V end was cut by 7 bases, the J end by 7 bases, with 13 bases between. The CDR3 sequence is 13 residues long. CDR1 is ENHRY and CDR2 is SYGVKD in the germline V gene.

This clonotype has a handful of counts. The V gene is TRBV24-1, the J gene TRBJ2-7, with 10 bases identical to TRBD2. CDR3 length equals 14 residues. Trimming cost V 6 bases and J 4 bases; bases outside gene matches: 5. The germline CDR1 and CDR2 sequences are KGHDR and SFDVKD. The CDR3 protein is CATSTGTSVYEQYF. CDR3 DNA sequence: TGTGCCACCAGTACCGGGACTAGCGTTTACGAGCAGTACTTC.

The CDR3 region has the DNA TGCAGTGCTAGTTATGGGCACGAGCAGTACTTC. It translates to CSASYGHEQYF. This rearrangement joins TRBV20-1 to TRBJ2-7; the D is unclear. V dropped 3 bases and J dropped 5 bases, with 8 bases sitting between them. Germline CDR1 is DFQATT and CDR2 is SNEGSKA (reference sequence). The CDR3 totals 11 residues.

The genes are TRBV12-3 or TRBV12-4 and TRBJ2-1, with 12 bases aligning to TRBD2. The CDR3 extends over 16 amino acids. Trimming removed 4 bases from V and 7 bases from J; junction bases left unmatched: 8. The chain's CDR3 is CASSSPTSGSANEQFF. As DNA, the CDR3 is TGTGCCAGCAGTTCCCCGACTAGCGGGAGCGCTAATGAGCAGTTCTTC.

This clonotype was seen a few times. The chain has TRBV7-3 and TRBJ2-1, with D perhaps matching TRBD2 (6 bases). The CDR3 has 16 residues. The ends were cut back, 5 bases at V and 6 bases at J, with 20 bases in the middle. Germline V gene sequence: CDR1 SGHTA, CDR2 FQGTGA. This chain's CDR3 is CASSAVGGMGGNEQFF. The CDR3 nucleotides are TGTGCCAGCAGCGCCGTGGGCGGGATGGGGGGCAATGAGCAGTTCTTC. The full variable domain, rest sourced from reference TRBV7-3 and TRBJ2-1, is GAGVSQTPSNKVTEKGKYVELRCDPISGHTALYWYRQSLGQGPEFLIYFQGTGAADDSGLPNDRFFAVRPEGSVSTLKIQRTERGDSAVYLCASSAVGGMGGNEQFFGPGTRLTVL.

This clonotype has only a few counts. This sequence joins TRBV12-3 or TRBV12-4 and TRBJ2-3; tentatively, D is TRBD2 (5 bases). The V end was cut by 6 bases, the J end by 6 bases, with 13 bases between. The CDR3 extends over 13 amino acids. The DNA of the CDR3 is TGTGCCAGCAGACGAGGCGGCGGGGATACGCAGTATTTT. Amino acid sequence: CASRRGGGDTQYF.

This clonotype was detected only a few times. This chain links TRBV5-1 with TRBJ1-1, with a tentative D call TRBD1 (5 bases). CDR1 and CDR2 (germline): SGHRS, YFSETQ. V was trimmed by 2 bases and J by 1 base, leaving 9 bases between them. CDR3 size: 14 residues. In DNA, the CDR3 is TGCGCCAGCAGCTTCTCGACAGCGAACACTGAAGCTTTCTTT. As protein: CASSFSTANTEAFF.

This clonotype was counted a few times. This chain uses TRBV5-1 with TRBJ2-2, with 9 bases matching TRBD2. The CDR3 has 16 amino acids. The trim removed 3 bases at V and 4 bases at J, leaving 7 bases unmatched. Per the germline V gene, CDR1 is SGHRS and CDR2 is YFSETQ. CDR3 sequence: CASSSNSGGGTGELFF. Written as DNA, the CDR3 is TGCGCCAGCAGCTCAAATAGCGGGGGAGGCACCGGGGAGCTGTTTTTT.

In the case of this clonotype: Being one base from a much bigger clone, this may be a read error. This chain links TRBV12-3 or TRBV12-4 with TRBJ1-1; 7 nucleotides agree with TRBD1. With 6 bases clipped from V and 1 base from J, the junction kept 5 bases outside the gene matches. The CDR3 runs to 14 residues. The CDR3 here is CASRRDRANTEAFF. CDR3 coding DNA: TGTGCCAGCAGACGGGACAGAGCGAACACTGAAGCTTTCTTT.

This clonotype showed up just a few times. V usage is TRBV6-5 and J usage is TRBJ2-5; a possible D gene is TRBD1 (7 bases). Deletions cut 8 bases from V and 5 bases from J, with 18 bases between. In germline, CDR1 is MNHEY, CDR2 SVGAGI. The CDR3 contains 14 residues. The CDR3 is CASRSRGVMETQYF. The CDR3 DNA reads as TGTGCCAGCCGTAGCAGGGGGGTAATGGAGACCCAGTACTTC.

This clonotype was picked up a small number of times. The chain couples TRBV5-4 to TRBJ1-2; D call uncertain. Germline CDR1 reads SGHNT; CDR2 reads YYREEE (reference sequence). V was trimmed by 0 bases and J by 4 bases, leaving 4 bases between them. The CDR3 runs 12 residues. The CDR3 DNA reads as TGTGCCAGCAGCTTGGGGACCTATGGCTACACCTTC. This encodes CASSLGTYGYTF.

CDR3 in DNA: TGTGCCAGCAGGTGGGGTGTTACCATCTCCACAGATACGCAGTATTTT. Protein sequence: CASRWGVTISTDTQYF. The chain links TRBV2 to TRBJ2-3; D is unclear. The V gene lost 6 bases and the J gene lost 2 bases, with 18 bases spanning the gap. The germline CDR1 and CDR2 sequences are SNHLY and FYNNEI. This CDR3 has 16 amino acids.

The table lists this clonotype with a few counts. The chain's CDR3 is CASSLEGPTGELFF. The DNA for the CDR3 is TGTGCCAGCAGCTTAGAAGGGCCCACCGGGGAGCTGTTTTTT. The chain combines TRBV7-8 with TRBJ2-2; no firm D call. Germline CDR1 SGHVS, CDR2 FQNEAQ. This CDR3 is built from 14 residues. Deletions cut 1 base from V and 4 bases from J, with 7 bases between.

This clonotype was observed a handful of times. The chain joins TRBV3-1 to TRBJ2-7; 8 bases align to TRBD2. Germline V lookup: CDR1 LGHDT, CDR2 YNNKEL (reference sequence). This CDR3 has 14 residues. V lost 2 bases to trimming and J lost 4 bases; unmatched junction nucleotides: 4. The CDR3 sequence: CASSQPGTRYEQYF. The CDR3 DNA reads as TGTGCCAGCAGCCAACCCGGGACTAGGTACGAGCAGTACTTC.

The CDR3 sequence is CATSTGTRSYNEQFF. The CDR3 bases are TGTGCCACCAGTACCGGGACTAGGTCCTACAATGAGCAGTTCTTC. V gene TRBV24-1 combines with J gene TRBJ2-1; 8 bases map to TRBD2. The germline V gene encodes CDR1 KGHDR and CDR2 SFDVKD. Unmatched junction bases numbered 4, after V lost 6 bases and J lost 1 base. The CDR3 contains 15 residues.

The J gene is TRBJ2-3, the V gene TRBV6-2 or TRBV6-3, with 9 positions matching TRBD2. Germline CDR1 reads MNHEY; CDR2 reads SVGEGT. The CDR3 contains 16 residues. J lost 3 bases, V lost 2 bases, and 6 bases had no gene match. The chain's CDR3 is CASSYRLAGITDTQYF. DNA of the CDR3: TGTGCCAGCAGTTACCGTCTAGCGGGAATAACAGATACGCAGTATTTT.

The chain joins TRBV6-5 to TRBJ2-5; TRBD2 aligns across 13 bases. The germline V gene encodes CDR1 MNHEY and CDR2 SVGAGI. V shed 6 bases and J 14 bases; nucleotides not matched to a gene: 9. The CDR3 contains 13 residues. This CDR3 reads CASRHGTSGIPYF. In nucleotides, the CDR3 is TGTGCCAGCAGACACGGGACTAGCGGGATCCCATACTTC.

This rearrangement joins TRBV9 to TRBJ2-5; no definite D call. Germline CDR1 and CDR2: SGDLS and YYNGEE. Trimming left V 4 bases short and J 4 bases short, with 17 bases between. The CDR3 totals 15 residues. The DNA for the CDR3 is TGTGCCAGCAGCCCCATTTTTGGAGAGTCAGAGACCCAGTACTTC. The encoded protein is CASSPIFGESETQYF.

This clonotype showed up just a few times. The V and J genes are TRBV5-5 and TRBJ2-5; D ambiguous. The CDR3 totals 13 residues. The germline V and J ends were trimmed by 0 bases and 3 bases, with 6 bases remaining between them. The germline V gene has CDR1 SGHKS and CDR2 YYEKEE (reference sequence). DNA of the CDR3: TGTGCCAGCAGCTTGGATAACGAAGAGACCCAGTACTTC. Translation gives CASSLDNEETQYF.

This clonotype was seen more than once but under ten times. CDR3 coding DNA: TGTGCCAGCAGCTTAGAAGGTCAGAGCAATGAGCAGTTCTTC. Translation: CASSLEGQSNEQFF. The chain is built from TRBV7-9 and TRBJ2-1; no clear D. V lost 1 base and J 6 bases, leaving 10 bases between the germline ends. The CDR3 covers 14 residues. Germline V gene lookup returns CDR1 SEHNR and CDR2 FQNEAQ (reference sequence).

The chain joins TRBV5-4 to TRBJ1-2; maybe TRBD1 (5 bases). CDR1 is SGHNT and CDR2 is YYREEE in the germline V gene (reference sequence). V was shortened by 0 bases and J by 3 bases, with 15 bases between the two germline ends. The CDR3 covers 16 residues. CDR3 bases: TGTGCCAGCAGCTTGGCACGAGGGGTACTGGACTATGGCTACACCTTC. Encoded protein: CASSLARGVLDYGYTF.

The chain couples TRBV7-2 to TRBJ2-3; D uncertain. This CDR3 comprises 16 residues. The V and J ends lost 7 bases and 2 bases respectively, with 19 bases between them. Germline V CDR1 and CDR2: SGHTA, FQGNSA. CDR3 protein: CASTPKPVQTTDTQYF. The CDR3 DNA reads TGTGCCAGCACCCCCAAACCTGTCCAGACCACAGATACGCAGTATTTT.

The chain has TRBV6-5 and TRBJ2-5; perhaps TRBD2 as D (5 bases). V was trimmed by 3 bases and J by 6 bases, leaving 11 bases between them. CDR1 MNHEY and CDR2 SVGAGI come from the germline V gene. The CDR3 sequence is 13 residues long. The CDR3 coding sequence is TGTGCCAGCAGTTATCCGGGGTCAAAGACCCAGTACTTC. Translated: CASSYPGSKTQYF.

The rearrangement uses TRBV6-5 and TRBJ2-7, with 14 bases fitting TRBD2. With 4 bases clipped from V and 2 bases from J, the junction kept 7 bases outside the gene matches. This CDR3 has 17 residues. The germline CDR1 and CDR2 sequences are MNHEY and SVGAGI. CDR3 in amino acids: CASSSGTSGSGTYEQYF. The CDR3 DNA is TGTGCCAGCAGTTCGGGGACTAGCGGGAGTGGAACCTACGAGCAGTACTTC.

This clonotype showed up just a few times. The V and J genes are TRBV7-6 and TRBJ2-7; D might be TRBD1 (5 bases). V lost 2 bases and J 6 bases, leaving 20 bases between the germline ends. This CDR3 is built from 16 residues. CDR1 and CDR2 (germline): SGHVS, FNYEAQ. CDR3: CASSLLPKASRGEQYF. CDR3 DNA: TGTGCCAGCAGCTTACTACCTAAGGCATCTAGGGGCGAGCAGTACTTC.

This clonotype has a handful of counts. The V call is TRBV5-5, the J call TRBJ2-2, with D possibly being TRBD1 (6 bases). The V gene's germline CDR1 is SGHKS and CDR2 YYEKEE (reference sequence). V lost 4 bases to trimming and J lost 1 base, with 14 bases between them. The CDR3 runs to 16 residues. This CDR3 is CASSPRTTGNTGELFF. The CDR3 DNA follows: TGTGCCAGCAGCCCGAGGACGACAGGGAACACCGGGGAGCTGTTTTTT.